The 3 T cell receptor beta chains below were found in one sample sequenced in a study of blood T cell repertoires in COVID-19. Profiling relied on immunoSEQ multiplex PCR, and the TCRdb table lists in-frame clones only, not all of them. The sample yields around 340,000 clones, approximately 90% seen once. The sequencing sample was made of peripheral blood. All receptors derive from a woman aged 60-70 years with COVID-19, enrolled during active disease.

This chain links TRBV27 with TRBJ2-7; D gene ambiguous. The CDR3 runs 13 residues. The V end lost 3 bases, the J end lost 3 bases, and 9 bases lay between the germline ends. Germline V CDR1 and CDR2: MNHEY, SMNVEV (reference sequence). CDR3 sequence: CASSLVAGYEQYF. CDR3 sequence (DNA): TGTGCCAGCAGTTTGGTTGCAGGCTACGAGCAGTACTTC.

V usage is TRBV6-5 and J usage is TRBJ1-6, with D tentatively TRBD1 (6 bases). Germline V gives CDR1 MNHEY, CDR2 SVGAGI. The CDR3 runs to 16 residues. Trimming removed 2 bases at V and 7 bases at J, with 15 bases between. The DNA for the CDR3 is TGTGCCAGCAGTTACAGCCAGGGGACGATAAATTCACCCCTCCACTTT. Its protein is CASSYSQGTINSPLHF.

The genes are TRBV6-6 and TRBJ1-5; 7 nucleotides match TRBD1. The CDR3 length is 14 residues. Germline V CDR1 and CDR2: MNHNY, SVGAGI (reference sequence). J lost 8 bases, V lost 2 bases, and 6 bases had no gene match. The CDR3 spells CASSYATGFEPQHF. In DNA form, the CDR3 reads TGTGCCAGCAGTTACGCGACAGGGTTTGAGCCCCAGCATTTT.